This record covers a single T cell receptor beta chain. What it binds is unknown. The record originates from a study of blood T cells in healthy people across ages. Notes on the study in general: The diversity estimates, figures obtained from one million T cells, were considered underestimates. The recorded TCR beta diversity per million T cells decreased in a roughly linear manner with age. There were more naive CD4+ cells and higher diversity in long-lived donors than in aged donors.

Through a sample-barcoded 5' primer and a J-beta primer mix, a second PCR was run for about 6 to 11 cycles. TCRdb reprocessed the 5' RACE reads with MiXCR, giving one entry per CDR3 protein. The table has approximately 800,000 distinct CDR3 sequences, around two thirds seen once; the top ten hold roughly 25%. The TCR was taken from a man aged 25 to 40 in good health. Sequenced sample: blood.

Here the CDR3 DNA reads TGTGCCAGCACCGAAGGGCTAACTGGGGCCAACGTCCTGACTTTC. It translates to CASTEGLTGANVLTF. V is TRBV25-1 and J is TRBJ2-6; no reliable D call. This CDR3 has 15 residues. Trimming left V 7 bases short and J 2 bases short, with 12 bases between. CDR1 and CDR2 (germline): MGHDK, SYGVNS.